The subject of this entry is one T cell receptor beta chain. Antigen unknown. A junction end diverges from the germline sequence, so it may reflect a read error. The data stem from a study of tumor-infiltrating lymphocytes in primary liver carcinoma. General study findings and limits: Tumor-adjacent and tumor-blood pairs displayed less overlap than did pairs of tumor regions.

With a constant-region primer, TCR beta cDNA was made from 500 ng of total RNA. It was through three nested multiplex PCR rounds of slightly modified ARM-PCR that TCR beta libraries arose. It was with TRBV1-TRBV30 forward primers and a C-beta reverse primer that the first two PCR rounds were run, at approximately 10 cycles each. TCRdb passed the multiplex PCR reads through MiXCR, listing each CDR3 protein once. The sample gives roughly 49,000 distinct CDR3 sequences, over 65% of which show up once; approximately 25% is in the top ten. Looked up from germline, CDR1 is SGHNT and CDR2 is YENEEA. This CDR3 is built from 16 residues. For each extraction, RNA and DNA were obtained together from roughly 20-30 mg of unsorted bulk tissue.

The TCR comes from a man aged 35 to 55 with primary liver carcinoma and hepatitis B virus infection. The sequencing sample was made of liver tumor tissue from sampling region 5. As to subset: tumor region T5, tumor centre. The chain joins TRBV11-3 to TRBJ1-5, with a possible D match to TRBD1 (5 bases). CDR3 region: CVSSHRQREANQPQHF. The DNA for the CDR3 is TGTGTCAGCAGCCACCGACAGCGGGAGGCCAATCAGCCCCAGCATTTT.